This TCR beta chain originates from a study of cytomegalovirus exposure and HLA in healthy donors. Across the study: Among about 179 million T cells, an earlier analysis found 90 million to 130 million unique TCR beta sequences. Study-wide results and limits: Altogether, about 160 TCR beta chains were recorded as cytomegalovirus-associated. A later analysis reportedly found that, within productive TCRs, an Asian-associated ancestry cluster had fewer N-insertions than the mean observed across the approximately 700 donors.

This CDR3 contains 14 residues. After removal of 5 bases from V and 6 bases from J, the junction contained 7 bases not matched to a gene. Germline V gene sequence: CDR1 MNHEY, CDR2 SMNVEV (reference sequence). PCR used 60 Vbeta primers and 13 Jbeta primers. Sequencing was performed with immunoSEQ multiplex PCR; in TCRdb, only in-frame clones are kept and a portion is missing. The sample holds fewer than 200,000 clones, around 88% seen once. About this clone itself: Its antigen is unknown.

The source material was PBMCs. The clonotype was recovered from a woman between 25 and 40 years old in good health and CMV-seronegative. The genes are TRBV27 and TRBJ2-3, with 8 nucleotides matching TRBD2. CDR3 sequence: CASSPGGPGDTQYF. The CDR3 DNA reads TGTGCCAGCAGTCCGGGAGGGCCGGGGGATACGCAGTATTTT.